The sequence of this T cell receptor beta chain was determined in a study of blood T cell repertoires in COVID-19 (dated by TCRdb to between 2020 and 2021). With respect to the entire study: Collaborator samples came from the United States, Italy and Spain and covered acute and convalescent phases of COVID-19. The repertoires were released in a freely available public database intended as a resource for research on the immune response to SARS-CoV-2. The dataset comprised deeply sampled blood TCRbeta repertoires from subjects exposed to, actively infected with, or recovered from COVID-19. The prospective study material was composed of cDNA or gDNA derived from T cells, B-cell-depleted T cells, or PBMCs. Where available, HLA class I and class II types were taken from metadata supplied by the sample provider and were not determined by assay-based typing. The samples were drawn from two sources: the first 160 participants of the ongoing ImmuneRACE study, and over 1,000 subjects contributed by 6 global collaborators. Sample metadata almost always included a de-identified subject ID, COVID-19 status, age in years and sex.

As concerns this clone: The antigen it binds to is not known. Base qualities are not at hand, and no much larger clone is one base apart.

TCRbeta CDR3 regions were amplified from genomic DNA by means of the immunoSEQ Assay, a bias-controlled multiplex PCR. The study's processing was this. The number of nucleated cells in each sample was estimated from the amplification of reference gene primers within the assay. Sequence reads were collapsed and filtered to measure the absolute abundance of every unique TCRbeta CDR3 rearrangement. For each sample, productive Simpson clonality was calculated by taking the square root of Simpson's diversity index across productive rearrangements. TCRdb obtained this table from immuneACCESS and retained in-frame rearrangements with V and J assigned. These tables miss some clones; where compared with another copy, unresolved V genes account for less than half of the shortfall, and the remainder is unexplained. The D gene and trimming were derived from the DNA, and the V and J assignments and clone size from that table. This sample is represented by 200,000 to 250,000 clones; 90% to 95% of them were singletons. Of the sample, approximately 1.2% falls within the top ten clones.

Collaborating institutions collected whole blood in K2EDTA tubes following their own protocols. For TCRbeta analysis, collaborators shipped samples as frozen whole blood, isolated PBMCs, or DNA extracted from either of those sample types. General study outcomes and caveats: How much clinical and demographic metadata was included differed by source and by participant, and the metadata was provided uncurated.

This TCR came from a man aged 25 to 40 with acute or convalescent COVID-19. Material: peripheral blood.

The CDR3 has the sequence CATWGQGIKSPLHF. At the DNA level, the sequence is TGTGCCACCTGGGGACAGGGGATAAAATCACCCCTCCACTTT. This chain joins TRBV28 to TRBJ1-6; TRBD1 agrees with 10 junctional bases. From the cysteine through the phenylalanine, the CDR3 covers 14 amino acids. Left in the record is the CDR3 DNA by itself, 42 bases read in frame from the first base. Looking up the germline V gene yields CDR1 MDHEN and CDR2 SYDVKM. For this chain, trimming is 10 bases at the V end and 10 bases at the J end, and the number of junction bases without a gene match is 10. Joined to the reference TRBV28 and TRBJ1-6 proteins, this CDR3 gives the full variable domain: DVKVTQSSRYLVKRTGEKVFLECVQDMDHENMFWYRQDPGLGLRLIYFSYDVKMKEKGDIPEGYSVSREKKERFSLILESASTNQTSMYLCATWGQGIKSPLHFGNGTRLTVT.